This T cell receptor (beta chain) comes out of a study of CD8+ T cells in alopecia areata. Study details: Oral tofacitinib (5 to 10 mg twice daily) was administered to treated patients. General study findings and limits: Lesional scalp, notably in alopecia totalis/universalis, had clonality above that of normal scalp. In scalp and blood during tofacitinib, many expanded lesional clones persisted.

The authors extracted RNA and reverse transcribed it into cDNA as the sequencing template. Libraries were prepared by immunoSEQ multiplex PCR; TCRdb keeps only in-frame clonotypes and omits some of them. The sample has about 210,000 clones; 43% are singletons. The treatment: oral pan-JAK inhibitor, 5-10 mg twice daily. Collection of lesional scalp punch biopsies and peripheral blood was performed in alopecia areata patients. V was pared by 2 bases and J by 0 bases, with 11 bases between. CDR3 length: 16 amino acids. CDR1 is SNHLY, CDR2 FYNNEI, per germline. Notes on this clone: Its matching antigen is unknown.

The material sequenced was CD4+ T cells sorted from blood, taken at approximately week 36, from a patient treated with tofacitinib. The V and J genes are TRBV2 and TRBJ2-4; D unresolved. The origin of this receptor is a human donor with alopecia areata. The CDR3 here is CASSEQTNLAKNIQYF. DNA for the CDR3: TGTGCCAGCAGTGAACAGACAAATCTAGCCAAAAACATTCAGTACTTC.